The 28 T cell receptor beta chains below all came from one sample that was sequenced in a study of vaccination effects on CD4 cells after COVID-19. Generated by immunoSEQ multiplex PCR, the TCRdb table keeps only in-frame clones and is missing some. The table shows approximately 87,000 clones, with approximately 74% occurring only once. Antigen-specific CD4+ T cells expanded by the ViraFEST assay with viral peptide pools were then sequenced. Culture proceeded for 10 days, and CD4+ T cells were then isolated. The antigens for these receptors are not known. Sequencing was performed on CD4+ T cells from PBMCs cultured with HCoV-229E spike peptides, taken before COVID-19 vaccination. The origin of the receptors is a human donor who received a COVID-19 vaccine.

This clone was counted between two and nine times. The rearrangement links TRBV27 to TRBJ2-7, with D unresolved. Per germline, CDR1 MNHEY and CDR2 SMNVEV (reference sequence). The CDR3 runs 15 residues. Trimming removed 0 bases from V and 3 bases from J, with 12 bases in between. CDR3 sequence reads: CASSLSYSPGYEQYV. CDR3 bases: TGTGCCAGCAGTTTATCGTATAGTCCAGGCTACGAGCAGTACGTC.

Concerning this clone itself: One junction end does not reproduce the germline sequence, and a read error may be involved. The CDR3 DNA follows: TGTGCCAGCAGCCAAGAGGGCAGGAGTACGGCCTTC. It codes for CASSQEGRSTAF. The J gene is TRBJ1-2, the V gene TRBV3-1 (or the pseudogene TRBV3-2); no clear D. This CDR3 is 12 amino acids long. Germline V gene sequence: CDR1 LGHDT, CDR2 YNNKEL (reference sequence).

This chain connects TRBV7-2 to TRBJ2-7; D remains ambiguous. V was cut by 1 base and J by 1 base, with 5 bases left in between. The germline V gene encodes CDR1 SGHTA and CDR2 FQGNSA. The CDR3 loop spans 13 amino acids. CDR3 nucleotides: TGTGCCAGCAGCTTAGACGGATCCTACGAGCAGTACGTC. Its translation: CASSLDGSYEQYV.

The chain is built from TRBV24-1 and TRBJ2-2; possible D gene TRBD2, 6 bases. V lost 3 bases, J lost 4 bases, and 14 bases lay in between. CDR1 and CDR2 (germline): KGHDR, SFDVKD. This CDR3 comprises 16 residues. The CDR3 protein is CATSDQTRGRTGELFF. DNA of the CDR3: TGTGCCACCAGTGATCAGACTAGAGGCCGCACCGGGGAGCTGTTTTTT.

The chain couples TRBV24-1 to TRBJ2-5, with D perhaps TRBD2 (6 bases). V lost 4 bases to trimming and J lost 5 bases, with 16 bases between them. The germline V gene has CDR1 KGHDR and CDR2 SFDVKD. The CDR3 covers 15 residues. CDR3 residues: CATSEEGSRVETQYF. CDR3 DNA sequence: TGTGCCACCAGTGAGGAGGGGTCCCGGGTGGAGACCCAGTACTTC.

DNA of the CDR3: TGTGCCAGTACCAAAGTTGCGGGGGGAGGAAACATTCAGTACTTC. Translated: CASTKVAGGGNIQYF. V usage is TRBV19 and J usage is TRBJ2-4; 8 nucleotides align to TRBD2. With V trimmed by 7 bases and J by 6 bases, 11 bases remained unmatched. This CDR3 is built from 15 residues. The V gene's germline CDR1 is LNHDA and CDR2 SQIVND (reference sequence).

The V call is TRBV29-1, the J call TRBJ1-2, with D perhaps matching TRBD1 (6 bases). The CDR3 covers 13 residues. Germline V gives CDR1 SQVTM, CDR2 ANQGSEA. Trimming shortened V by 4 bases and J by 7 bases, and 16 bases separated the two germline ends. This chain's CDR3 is CSVVLGGRGGYTF. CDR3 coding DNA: TGCAGCGTTGTCCTGGGGGGGCGCGGTGGCTACACCTTC.

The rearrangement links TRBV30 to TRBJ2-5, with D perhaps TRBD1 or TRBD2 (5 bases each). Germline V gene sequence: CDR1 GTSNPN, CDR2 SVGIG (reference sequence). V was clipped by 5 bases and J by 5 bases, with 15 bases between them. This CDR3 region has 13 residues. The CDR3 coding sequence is TGTGCCTGGGGGGCCGGGATTAGGGAGACCCAGTACTTC. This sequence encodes CAWGAGIRETQYF.

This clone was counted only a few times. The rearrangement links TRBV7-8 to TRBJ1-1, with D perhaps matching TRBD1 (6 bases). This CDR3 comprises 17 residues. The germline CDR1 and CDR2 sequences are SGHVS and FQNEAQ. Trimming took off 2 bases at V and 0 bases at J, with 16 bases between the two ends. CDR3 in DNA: TGTGCCAGCAGCTTATGGGGGCATTCTTACATGAACACTGAAGCTTTCTTT. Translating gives CASSLWGHSYMNTEAFF.

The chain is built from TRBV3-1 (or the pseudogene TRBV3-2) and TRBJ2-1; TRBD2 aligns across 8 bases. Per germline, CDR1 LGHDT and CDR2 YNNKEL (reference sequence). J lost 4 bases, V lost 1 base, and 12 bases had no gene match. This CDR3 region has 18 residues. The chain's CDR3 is CASSQALRSGGDYNEQFF. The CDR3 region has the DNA TGTGCCAGCAGCCAAGCCCTGCGATCGGGGGGGGATTACAATGAGCAGTTCTTC.

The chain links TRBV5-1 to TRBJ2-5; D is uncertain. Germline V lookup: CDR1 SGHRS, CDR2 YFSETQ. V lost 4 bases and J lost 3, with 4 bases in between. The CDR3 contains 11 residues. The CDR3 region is CASSPEETQYF. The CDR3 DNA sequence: TGCGCCAGCAGCCCTGAAGAGACCCAGTACTTC.

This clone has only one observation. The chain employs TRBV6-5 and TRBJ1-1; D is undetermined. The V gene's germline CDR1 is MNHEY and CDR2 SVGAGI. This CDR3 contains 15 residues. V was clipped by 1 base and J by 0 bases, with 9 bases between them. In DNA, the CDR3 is TGTGCCAGCAGTTACTTCCCGACCATGAACACTGAAGCTTTCTTT. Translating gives CASSYFPTMNTEAFF.

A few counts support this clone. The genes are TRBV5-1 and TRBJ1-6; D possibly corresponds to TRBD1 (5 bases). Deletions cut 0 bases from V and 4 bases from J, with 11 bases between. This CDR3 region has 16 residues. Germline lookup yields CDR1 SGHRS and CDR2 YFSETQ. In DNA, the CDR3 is TGCGCCAGCAGCTTGGCCGGACAAAAGTATAATTCACCCCTCCACTTT. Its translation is CASSLAGQKYNSPLHF.

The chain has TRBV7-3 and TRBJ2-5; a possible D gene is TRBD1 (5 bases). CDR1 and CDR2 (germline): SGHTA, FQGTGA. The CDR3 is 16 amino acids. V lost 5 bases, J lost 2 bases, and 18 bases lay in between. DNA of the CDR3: TGTGCCAGCAGCCCGGGTTGGGGCAGGGCGCAAGAGACCCAGTACTTC. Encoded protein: CASSPGWGRAQETQYF.

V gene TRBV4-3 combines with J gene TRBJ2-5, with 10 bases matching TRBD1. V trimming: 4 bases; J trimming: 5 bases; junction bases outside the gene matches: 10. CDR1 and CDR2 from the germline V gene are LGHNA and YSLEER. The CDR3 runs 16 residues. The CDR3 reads CASSLRQGTGAETQYF. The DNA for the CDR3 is TGCGCCAGCAGCCTCAGACAGGGGACAGGGGCTGAGACCCAGTACTTC.

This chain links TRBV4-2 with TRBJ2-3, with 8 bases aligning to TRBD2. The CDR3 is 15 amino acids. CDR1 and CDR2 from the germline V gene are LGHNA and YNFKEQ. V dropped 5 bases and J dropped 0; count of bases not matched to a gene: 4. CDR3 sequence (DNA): TGTGCCAGCAGCAATAGCGGGGCTAGCACAGATACGCAGTATTTT. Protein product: CASSNSGASTDTQYF.

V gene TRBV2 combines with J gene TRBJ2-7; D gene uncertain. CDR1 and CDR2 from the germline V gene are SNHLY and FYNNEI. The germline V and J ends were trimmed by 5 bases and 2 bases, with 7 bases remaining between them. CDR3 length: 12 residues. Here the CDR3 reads CASSSGTYEQYV. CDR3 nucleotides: TGTGCCAGCAGTTCAGGAACCTACGAGCAGTACGTC.

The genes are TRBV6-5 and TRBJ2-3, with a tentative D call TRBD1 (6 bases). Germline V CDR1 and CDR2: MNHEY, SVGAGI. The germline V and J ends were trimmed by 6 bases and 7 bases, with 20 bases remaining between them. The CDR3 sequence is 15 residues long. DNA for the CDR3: TGTGCCAGCAGCCTCGGGACACCGAGAACGTATACGCAGTATTTT. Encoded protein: CASSLGTPRTYTQYF.

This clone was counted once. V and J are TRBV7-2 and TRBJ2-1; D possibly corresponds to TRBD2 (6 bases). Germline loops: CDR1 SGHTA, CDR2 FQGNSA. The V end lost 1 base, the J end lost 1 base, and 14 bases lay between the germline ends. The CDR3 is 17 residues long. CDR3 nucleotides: TGTGCCAGCAGCTTAGTAGGGACTCGGTGGTCCTACAATGAGCAGTTCTTC. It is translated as CASSLVGTRWSYNEQFF.

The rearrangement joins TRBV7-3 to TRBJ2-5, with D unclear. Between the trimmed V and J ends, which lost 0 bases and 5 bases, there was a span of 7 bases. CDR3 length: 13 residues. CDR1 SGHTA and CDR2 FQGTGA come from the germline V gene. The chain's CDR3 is CASSLTRRETQYF. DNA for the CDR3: TGTGCCAGCAGCTTAACTCGCAGGGAGACCCAGTACTTC.

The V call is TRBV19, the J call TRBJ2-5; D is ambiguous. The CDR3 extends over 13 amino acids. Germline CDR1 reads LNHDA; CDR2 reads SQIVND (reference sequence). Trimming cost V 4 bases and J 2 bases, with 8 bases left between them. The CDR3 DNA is TGTGCCAGTAGTACAACGGAGCAAGAGACCCAGTACTTC. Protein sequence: CASSTTEQETQYF.

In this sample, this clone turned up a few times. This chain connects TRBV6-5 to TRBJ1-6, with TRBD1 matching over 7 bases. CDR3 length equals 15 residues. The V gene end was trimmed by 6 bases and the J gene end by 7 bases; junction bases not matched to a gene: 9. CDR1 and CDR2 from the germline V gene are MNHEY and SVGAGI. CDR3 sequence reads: CASRDFRQGNSPLHF. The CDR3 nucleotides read TGTGCCAGCAGGGACTTCCGACAGGGAAATTCACCCCTCCACTTT.

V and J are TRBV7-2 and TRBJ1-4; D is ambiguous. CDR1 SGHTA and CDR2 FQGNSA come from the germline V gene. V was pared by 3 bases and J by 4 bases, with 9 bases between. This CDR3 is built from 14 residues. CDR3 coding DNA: TGTGCCAGCAGCTTCCGGGCGGTTAATGAAAAACTGTTTTTT. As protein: CASSFRAVNEKLFF.

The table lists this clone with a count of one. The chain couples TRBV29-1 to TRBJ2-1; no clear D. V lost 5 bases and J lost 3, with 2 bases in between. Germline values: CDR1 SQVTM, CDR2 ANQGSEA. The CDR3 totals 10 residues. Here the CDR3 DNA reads TGCAGCGTTTACTACAATGAGCAGTTCTTC. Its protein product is CSVYYNEQFF.

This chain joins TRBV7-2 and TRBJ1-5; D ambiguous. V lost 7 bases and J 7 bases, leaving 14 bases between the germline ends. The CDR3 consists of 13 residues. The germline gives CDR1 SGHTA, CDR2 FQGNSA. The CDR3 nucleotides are TGTGCCAGCACCTTGATGGGTGGGCAGCCCCAGCATTTT. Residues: CASTLMGGQPQHF.

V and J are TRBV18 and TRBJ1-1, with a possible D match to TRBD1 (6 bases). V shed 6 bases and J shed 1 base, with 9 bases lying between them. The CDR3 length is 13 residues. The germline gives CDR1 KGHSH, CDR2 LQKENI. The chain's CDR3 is CASSTDRNTEAFF. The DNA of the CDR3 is TGTGCCAGCTCCACGGACAGGAACACTGAAGCTTTCTTT.

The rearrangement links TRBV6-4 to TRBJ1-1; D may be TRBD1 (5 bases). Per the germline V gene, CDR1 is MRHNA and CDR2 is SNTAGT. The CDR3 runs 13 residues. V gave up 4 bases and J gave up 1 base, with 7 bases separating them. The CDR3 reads CASSVGPNTEAFF. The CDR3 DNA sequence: TGTGCCAGCAGTGTGGGACCGAACACTGAAGCTTTCTTT.

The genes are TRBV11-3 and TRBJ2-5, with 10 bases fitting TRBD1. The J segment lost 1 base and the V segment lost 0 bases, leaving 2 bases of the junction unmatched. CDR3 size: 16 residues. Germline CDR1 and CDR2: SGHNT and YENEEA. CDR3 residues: CASSLDGTGAQETQYF. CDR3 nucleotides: TGTGCCAGCAGCTTAGACGGGACAGGGGCCCAAGAGACCCAGTACTTC.